This TCR beta chain was sequenced for a study of blood T cell repertoires in COVID-19. Study as a whole: Samples representing acute and convalescent COVID-19 were sourced from the United States, Italy and Spain. T cells, B-cell-depleted T cells, or PBMCs supplied cDNA or gDNA.

Original analysis: Researchers report that nucleated cell counts were estimated from reference gene primer amplification. Method: immunoSEQ multiplex PCR; TCRdb's copy keeps in-frame clones and lacks some. For V, J and clone size, that table is used; D and trimming come from the DNA. Seen here are about 150,000 clones, 84% observed once, and the top ten hold over 8%. Trimming pared 1 base from V and 5 bases from J, leaving 9 bases between. This CDR3 is built from 14 residues. Germline V gives CDR1 LNHNV, CDR2 YYDKDF (reference sequence). Input material: peripheral blood. The TCR was taken from a woman aged 50 to 60 with acute or convalescent COVID-19. The chain couples TRBV15 to TRBJ2-1, with no clear D. The CDR3 sequence is CATSRAPEDNEQFF. Written as DNA, the CDR3 is TGTGCCACCAGCAGAGCCCCTGAGGACAATGAGCAGTTCTTC.